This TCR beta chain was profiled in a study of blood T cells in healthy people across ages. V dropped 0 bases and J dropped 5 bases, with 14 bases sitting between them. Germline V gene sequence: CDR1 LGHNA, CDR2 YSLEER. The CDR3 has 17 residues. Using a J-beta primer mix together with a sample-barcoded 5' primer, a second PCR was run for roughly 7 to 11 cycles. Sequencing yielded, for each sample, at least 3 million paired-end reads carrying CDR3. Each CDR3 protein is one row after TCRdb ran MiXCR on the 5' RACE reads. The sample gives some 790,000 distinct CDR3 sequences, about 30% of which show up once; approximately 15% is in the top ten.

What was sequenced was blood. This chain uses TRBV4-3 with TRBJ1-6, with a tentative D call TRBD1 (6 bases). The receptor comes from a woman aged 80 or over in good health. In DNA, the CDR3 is TGCGCCAGCAGCCAAGATCCCGGAGGGACACATAATTCACCCCTCCACTTT. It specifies CASSQDPGGTHNSPLHF.